This T cell receptor beta chain was found in a study of blood T cells in healthy people across ages. Together with a sample-barcoded 5' primer, a J-beta primer mix was included in a second PCR lasting about 7 to 11 cycles. TCRdb reanalysed the 5' RACE reads using MiXCR and keeps one entry per CDR3 protein. The sample has 750,000 or so distinct CDR3 sequences, around 25% seen once. The CDR3 covers 14 residues. The V and J ends lost 7 bases and 9 bases, in that order; junction bases with no gene match: 8. The germline gives CDR1 SNHLY, CDR2 FYNNEI. These data also formed part of another study, on T cells of mothers and their children.

This sequence originates from a boy younger than 18 in good health. The gene calls are TRBV2 and TRBJ2-1; 11 nucleotides align to TRBD1. The sample taken for sequencing was blood. The CDR3: CASTFTGTGGEQFF. CDR3 DNA: TGTGCCAGCACCTTCACCGGGACAGGGGGTGAGCAGTTCTTC.